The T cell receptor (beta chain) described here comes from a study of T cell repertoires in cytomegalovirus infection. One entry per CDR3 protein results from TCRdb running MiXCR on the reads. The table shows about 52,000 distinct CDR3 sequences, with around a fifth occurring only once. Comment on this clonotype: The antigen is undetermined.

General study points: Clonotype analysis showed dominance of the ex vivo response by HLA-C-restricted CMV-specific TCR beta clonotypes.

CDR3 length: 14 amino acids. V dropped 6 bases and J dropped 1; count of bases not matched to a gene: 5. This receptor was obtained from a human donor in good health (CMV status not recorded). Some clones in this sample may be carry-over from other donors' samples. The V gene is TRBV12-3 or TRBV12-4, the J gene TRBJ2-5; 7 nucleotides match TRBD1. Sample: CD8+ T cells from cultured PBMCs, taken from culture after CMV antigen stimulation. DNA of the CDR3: TGTGCCAGCAGCCGTCACAGGGGCCAAGAGACCCAGTACTTC. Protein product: CASSRHRGQETQYF.